This entry lists 10 T cell receptor beta chains sequenced from one sample in a study of blood T cell repertoires in COVID-19. This table comes from immunoSEQ multiplex PCR, and its TCRdb copy is limited to in-frame clones, with some not included. The repertoire holds about 59,000 clones, with about 93% as singletons. The sample comprised peripheral blood. The receptors here all came from an elderly man with acute or convalescent COVID-19.

The chain combines TRBV6-1 with TRBJ2-5, with TRBD2 matching 7 bases. This CDR3 is 16 amino acids long. Trimming at V came to 3 bases and at J to 4 bases, leaving 11 bases not matched to a gene. Germline loops: CDR1 MNHNS, CDR2 SASEGT. The CDR3 protein is CASSDRLAGVGETQYF. The CDR3, as DNA: TGTGCCAGCAGTGATCGACTTGCGGGGGTGGGAGAGACCCAGTACTTC.

The chain couples TRBV7-8 to TRBJ2-3; weak D call: TRBD2 (7 bases). Trimming removed 3 bases at V and 6 bases at J, with 10 bases between. Germline CDR1 SGHVS, CDR2 FQNEAQ. The CDR3 is 13 amino acids. CDR3 coding DNA: TGTGCCAGCAGCTTCGGGGGGCAGGATACGCAGTATTTT. Its translation is CASSFGGQDTQYF.

The gene calls are TRBV30 and TRBJ2-7; maybe TRBD1 (6 bases). Per the germline V gene, CDR1 is GTSNPN and CDR2 is SVGIG (reference sequence). This CDR3 is 12 amino acids long. Trimming cost V 0 bases and J 4 bases, with 7 bases left between them. Written as DNA, the CDR3 is TGTGCCTGGAGTGTAGACAGGTACGAGCAGTACTTC. This encodes CAWSVDRYEQYF.

This clone was detected only a few times. The CDR3 DNA sequence: TGTGCCTGGAGTTTGTTTGGCGCAGGGGTAATAGGCTACACCTTC. This gives the protein CAWSLFGAGVIGYTF. The rearrangement links TRBV30 to TRBJ1-2; possibly TRBD1 for D (6 bases). This CDR3 region has 15 residues. CDR1 is GTSNPN and CDR2 is SVGIG in the germline V gene (reference sequence). Trimming stripped 2 bases from V and 8 bases from J, with 21 bases between.

The chain has TRBV28 and TRBJ1-5, with D uncertain. CDR3 length: 11 residues. The V end was cut by 4 bases, the J end by 6 bases, with 4 bases between. Germline CDR1 reads MDHEN; CDR2 reads SYDVKM. The CDR3 nucleotides are TGTGCCAGCAGTTCTCCTCAGCCCCAGCATTTT. This translates into CASSSPQPQHF.

The chain links TRBV7-9 to TRBJ2-7; tentative D call: TRBD1 (6 bases). Trimming removed 5 bases at V and 0 bases at J, with 11 bases between. This CDR3 has 14 amino acids. Germline CDR1 is SEHNR and CDR2 is FQNEAQ (reference sequence). DNA of the CDR3: TGTGCCAGCAGCCCCAGGGGTAGCTCCTACGAGCAGTACTTC. It translates to CASSPRGSSYEQYF.

J is TRBJ2-3 and V is TRBV5-1; 8 bases agree with TRBD2. Germline trimming cut 6 bases from V and 5 bases from J; bases unmatched to any gene: 8. In germline, CDR1 is SGHRS, CDR2 YFSETQ. The length of the CDR3 is 14 residues. The CDR3 coding sequence is TGCGCCAGCATAGCCGGGGGGGCTGGAGATACGCAGTATTTT. Encoded protein: CASIAGGAGDTQYF.

This clone was seen a single time. The chain combines TRBV3-1 (or the pseudogene TRBV3-2) with TRBJ1-6; 12 bases agree with TRBD1. V shed 4 bases and J 10 bases; nucleotides not matched to a gene: 11. Germline V gene sequence: CDR1 LGHDT, CDR2 YNNKEL (reference sequence). This CDR3 contains 17 residues. The CDR3 region has the DNA TGTGCCAGCAGCCTTTACGCCGGGACAGGGGGCGGCTCACCCCTCCACTTT. Amino acids: CASSLYAGTGGGSPLHF.

V usage is TRBV11-2 and J usage is TRBJ1-3, with 9 bases fitting TRBD1. The germline V gene has CDR1 SGHAT and CDR2 FQNNGV. Trimming removed 5 bases from V and 0 bases from J; junction bases left unmatched: 2. There are 15 residues in the CDR3. CDR3 residues: CASSQQGASGNTIYF. As DNA, the CDR3 is TGTGCCAGCAGCCAACAGGGGGCCTCTGGAAACACCATATATTTT.

This chain links TRBV7-8 with TRBJ1-2; 9 bases map to TRBD1. Germline CDR1 and CDR2: SGHVS and FQNEAQ. This CDR3 has 13 residues. Germline trimming cut 8 bases from V and 6 bases from J; bases unmatched to any gene: 7. In DNA, the CDR3 is TGTGCCAGCGCCCGGGACAGGGTTGATGGCTACACCTTC. Translating gives CASARDRVDGYTF.